The 17 T cell receptor beta chains reported below all come from one sample, sequenced in a study of T cells in Graves' hyperthyroidism and ophthalmopathy. Researchers amplified the TCR beta CDR3 regions from RNA transcripts. In the first-round RT-PCR of the TCR CDR3, the HTBI primer set was used. Using its own MiXCR run on the multiplex PCR reads, TCRdb lists one record per CDR3 protein. The sample consists of some 370,000 distinct CDR3 sequences, about 18% of them appearing once. Sequencing was performed on blood. These receptors were obtained from a woman in her thirties with Graves' hyperthyroidism that later progressed to Graves' ophthalmopathy.

CDR3 residues: CASSLSTGGVHQPQHF. CDR3 bases: TGTGCCAGCAGCTTAAGTACGGGGGGTGTACATCAGCCCCAGCATTTT. The V gene is TRBV7-2, the J gene TRBJ1-5; tentative D call: TRBD1 (5 bases). CDR3 length equals 16 residues. Trimming pared 2 bases from V and 5 bases from J, leaving 16 bases between. From germline, CDR1 is SGHTA and CDR2 FQGNSA.

This clonotype was recorded at least ten times. The genes are TRBV18 and TRBJ2-2; 9 bases are shared with TRBD1. Germline CDR1 reads KGHSH; CDR2 reads LQKENI. V was pared by 1 base and J by 0 bases, with 0 bases of the junction left unmatched. The CDR3 sequence is 16 residues long. The CDR3 DNA reads as TGTGCCAGCTCACCACGGGACAGGGCGAACACCGGGGAGCTGTTTTTT. It is translated as CASSPRDRANTGELFF. The whole variable domain, remainder taken from reference TRBV18 and TRBJ2-2, is NAGVMQNPRHLVRRRGQEARLRCSPMKGHSHVYWYRQLPEEGLKFMVYLQKENIIDESGMPKERFSAEFPKEGPSILRIQQVVRGDSAAYFCASSPRDRANTGELFFGEGSRLTVL.

This clonotype was picked up one time. Lacking the conserved final phenylalanine or tryptophan, this CDR3 likely reflects a read error. The gene calls are TRBV3-1 and TRBJ2-3, with 13 bases fitting TRBD2. This CDR3 is built from 17 residues. Trimming at V came to 2 bases and at J to 6 bases, leaving 8 bases not matched to a gene. Germline CDR1 LGHDT, CDR2 YNNKEL (reference sequence). The DNA for the CDR3 is TGTGCCAGCAGCCAACTATTACTAGCGGGGGGGTCCGATACGCAGTATCTT. Its translation is CASSQLLLAGGSDTQYL.

This clonotype came up many times. The rearrangement uses TRBV2 and TRBJ2-3, with D uncertain. CDR3 length: 13 residues. V was pared by 1 base and J by 4 bases, with 6 bases between. CDR1 is SNHLY, CDR2 FYNNEI, per germline. CDR3 nucleotide sequence: TGTGCCAGCAGTGAAGGTGGGGCAGATACGCAGTATTTT. Protein: CASSEGGADTQYF. Drawing the rest from reference TRBV2 and TRBJ2-3, the complete variable domain is EPEVTQTPSHQVTQMGQEVILRCVPISNHLYFYWYRQILGQKVEFLVSFYNNEISEKSEIFDDQFSVERPDGSNFTLKIRSTKLEDSAMYFCASSEGGADTQYFGPGTRLTVL.

This clonotype was counted a few times. The CDR3 reads CASSQEGGELFF. In DNA form, the CDR3 reads TGTGCCAGCAGCCAAGAGGGGGGGGAGCTGTTTTTT. The chain has TRBV3-1 and TRBJ2-2; D remains unclear. V was trimmed by 0 bases and J by 8 bases, leaving 4 bases between them. The CDR3 is made up of 12 amino acids. From germline, CDR1 is LGHDT and CDR2 YNNKEL (reference sequence).

This clonotype came up once. V and J are TRBV7-9 and TRBJ1-5, with TRBD1 as a possible D gene (6 bases). Per germline, CDR1 SEHNR and CDR2 FQNEAQ (reference sequence). Trimming left V 6 bases short and J 3 bases short, with 15 bases between. This CDR3 has 15 amino acids. CDR3 loop: CASSHTGTPNQPQHF. In nucleotides, the CDR3 is TGTGCCAGCAGTCACACCGGGACACCCAATCAGCCCCAGCATTTT.

This clonotype was recorded once. A much larger clone lies one base from this, so it may be a read error. The rearrangement joins TRBV19 to TRBJ2-1; a weak D match, TRBD1 (6 bases). This CDR3 is 15 amino acids long. Trimming left V 3 bases short and J 1 base short, with 10 bases between. Germline-derived CDR1 and CDR2 are LNHDA and SQIVND (reference sequence). Written as DNA, the CDR3 is TGTGCCAGTAGTATTCACAGGGATTCCTACAATGAGCAGTTCTTC. Residues: CASSIHRDSYNEQFF.

This chain links TRBV7-9 with TRBJ2-1; 16 bases map to TRBD2. The CDR3 runs to 17 residues. CDR1 SEHNR and CDR2 FQNEAQ come from the germline V gene (reference sequence). V lost 1 base to trimming and J lost 5 bases; unmatched junction nucleotides: 2. DNA for the CDR3: TGTGCCAGCAGCTTAGGGGGACTAGCGGGAGGGAACAATGAGCAGTTCTTC. This gives the protein CASSLGGLAGGNNEQFF.

In this sample, this clonotype turned up many times. This chain connects TRBV12-3 or TRBV12-4 to TRBJ2-7, with TRBD1 matching over 7 bases. The CDR3 is made up of 14 amino acids. The ends lost 3 bases at V and 4 bases at J; junction bases unmatched: 6. In DNA, the CDR3 is TGTGCCAGCAGTTTTACAGAGGGGGCTTACGAGCAGTACTTC. Encoded protein: CASSFTEGAYEQYF.

This clonotype was picked up a small number of times. The chain uses TRBV7-9 and TRBJ2-5; 7 nucleotides align to TRBD1. Germline values: CDR1 SEHNR, CDR2 FQNEAQ (reference sequence). The CDR3 is made up of 16 amino acids. After removal of 5 bases from V and 4 bases from J, the junction contained 13 bases not matched to a gene. CDR3 bases: TGTGCCAGCAGCCCCGGGACAGCGACTGGACCAGAGACCCAGTACTTC. Translated, it gives CASSPGTATGPETQYF.

This clonotype was recorded many times. The chain joins TRBV5-1 to TRBJ2-2; no clear D gene. Trimming stripped 3 bases from V and 5 bases from J, with 8 bases between. This CDR3 is 13 amino acids long. The germline gives CDR1 SGHRS, CDR2 YFSETQ. CDR3 loop: CASSWLGTGELFF. The CDR3 DNA is TGCGCCAGCAGCTGGTTGGGGACCGGGGAGCTGTTTTTT. Full variable domain (outside the CDR3, taken from reference TRBV5-1 and TRBJ2-2): KAGVTQTPRYLIKTRGQQVTLSCSPISGHRSVSWYQQTPGQGLQFLFEYFSETQRNKGNFPGRFSGRQFSNSRSEMNVSTLELGDSALYLCASSWLGTGELFFGEGSRLTVL.

The chain employs TRBV4-1 and TRBJ2-7; 10 positions agree with TRBD2. The CDR3 is made up of 16 amino acids. Germline assignment: CDR1 MGHRA and CDR2 YSYEKL. V lost 0 bases and J lost 1; bases outside the gene matches: 3. This CDR3 reads CASSQEERGGSYEQYF. The CDR3 bases are TGCGCCAGCAGCCAAGAGGAGCGGGGGGGATCCTACGAGCAGTACTTC.

This clonotype has a count of ten or more. V and J are TRBV10-3 and TRBJ2-5; perhaps TRBD2 as D (7 bases). The V and J ends lost 4 bases and 3 bases respectively, with 18 bases between them. Germline CDR1 and CDR2: ENHRY and SYGVKD. This CDR3 comprises 16 residues. In DNA form, the CDR3 reads TGTGCCATCAGTGCTTCTAAGGGGGGGGATAAAGAGACCCAGTACTTC. Encoded protein: CAISASKGGDKETQYF.

Here the CDR3 reads CASKPSSWKKSYEQYF. The CDR3 bases are TGTGCCAGCAAACCCTCTTCATGGAAGAAGTCCTACGAGCAGTACTTC. This chain joins TRBV6-2 or TRBV6-3 and TRBJ2-7, with D uncertain. The CDR3 spans 16 residues. CDR1 and CDR2 from the germline V gene are MNHEY and SVGEGT. Trimming removed 7 bases from V and 1 base from J, with 20 bases in between.

This clonotype was detected only a few times. The CDR3 spells CASSFGGRWDEQFF. The CDR3 DNA reads as TGTGCCAGCAGTTTCGGCGGTCGGTGGGATGAGCAGTTCTTC. The chain is built from TRBV12-3 or TRBV12-4 and TRBJ2-1; no definite D call. The CDR3 has 14 residues. The V end lost 3 bases, the J end lost 8 bases, and 14 bases lay between the germline ends.

This clonotype was seen more than once but under ten times. The chain links TRBV7-2 to TRBJ1-1, with D unclear. Germline V gene data show CDR1 as SGHTA and CDR2 as FQGNSA. This CDR3 is 17 amino acids long. V was clipped by 2 bases and J by 2 bases, with 18 bases between them. CDR3 amino acids: CASSLPGNRVSNTEAFF. CDR3 in DNA: TGTGCCAGCAGCTTACCGGGCAATCGGGTTTCTAACACTGAAGCTTTCTTT.

In its sample, this clonotype was seen many times. This sequence joins TRBV18 and TRBJ1-2, with D uncertain. Germline V gene sequence: CDR1 KGHSH, CDR2 LQKENI. The V and J ends lost 3 bases and 10 bases respectively, with 18 bases between them. The CDR3 totals 14 residues. The CDR3, as DNA: TGTGCCAGCTCACCCGCCCGGACGGCTTGGGCCTACACCTTC. This codes for CASSPARTAWAYTF.